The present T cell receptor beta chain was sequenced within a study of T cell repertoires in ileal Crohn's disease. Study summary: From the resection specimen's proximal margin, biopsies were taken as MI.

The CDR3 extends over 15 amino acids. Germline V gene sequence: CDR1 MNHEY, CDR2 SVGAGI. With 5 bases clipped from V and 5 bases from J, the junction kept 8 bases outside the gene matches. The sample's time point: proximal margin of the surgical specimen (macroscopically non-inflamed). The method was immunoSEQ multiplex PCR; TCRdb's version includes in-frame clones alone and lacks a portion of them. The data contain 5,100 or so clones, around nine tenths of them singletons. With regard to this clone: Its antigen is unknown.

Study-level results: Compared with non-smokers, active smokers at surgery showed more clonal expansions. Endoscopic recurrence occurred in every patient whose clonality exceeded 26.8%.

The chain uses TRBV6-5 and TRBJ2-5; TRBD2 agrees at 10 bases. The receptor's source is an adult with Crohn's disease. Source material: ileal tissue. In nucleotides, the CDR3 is TGTGCCAGCAGTCTCCCACTAGCGGGATGGGAGACCCAGTACTTC. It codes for CASSLPLAGWETQYF.